In its sample, the clone carrying this T cell receptor beta chain was seen once. Its specificity is unknown. Clones were read by immunoSEQ multiplex PCR, and TCRdb kept only the in-frame ones, dropping some. The sample holds fewer than 1,500 clones, almost 70% seen once. This record belongs to a study of blood T cell dynamics during melanoma immunotherapy. Study-wide results and limits: The study could not tell melanoma-specific clones from general immune activation. Among sorted CD8+ subsets, immune-effector cells had the highest clonality and cell-free DNA similarity.

Time point defined: pre-treatment baseline. Apart from a couple of fast progressors, RECIST 1.1 response was judged 12 weeks post-infusion. No patient had earlier systemic cancer treatment, concurrent immunosuppressants, or another active cancer. CDR1 is KGHSH, CDR2 LQKENI, per germline. V was pared by 3 bases and J by 3 bases, with 5 bases of the junction left unmatched. This CDR3 spans 15 amino acids. The rearrangement uses TRBV18 and TRBJ2-1; 7 bases are shared with TRBD2. This specimen was central memory CD8+ T cells from blood, taken from a patient treated with checkpoint blockade. This receptor was identified in a human donor with melanoma. This CDR3 reads CASSPPGTNYNEQFF. The CDR3 region has the DNA TGTGCCAGCTCACCGCCCGGGACTAACTACAATGAGCAGTTCTTC.